This T cell receptor (beta chain) appears in the sequencing data of a study of blood T cell repertoires in COVID-19. For the study at large: COVID-19 samples, acute and convalescent, were from the United States, Italy and Spain. Sample material is recorded as cDNA or gDNA derived from T cells, B-cell-depleted T cells, or PBMCs.

CDR1 PRHDT and CDR2 FYEKMQ come from the germline V gene (reference sequence). The V and J ends lost 5 bases and 4 bases respectively, with 29 bases between them. This CDR3 comprises 20 residues. Each recovered donor of Cohort 3 presented with two negative PCRs, clearance, or symptom resolution. Per the authors' pipeline: It was from reference gene primer amplification that nucleated cell counts were estimated. Assay: immunoSEQ multiplex PCR; the TCRdb copy retains only in-frame clones and omits some. The V and J calls and clone size are taken from that table; D and trimming were inferred from the DNA. The sample has 490,000 or so clones; 88% are singletons.

The origin of this receptor is a woman aged 40-49 years who had recovered from COVID-19. Input material: PBMCs or T cells enriched from blood (not recorded which). The chain has TRBV13 and TRBJ2-2; D might be TRBD2 (6 bases). CDR3 sequence: CASSRRRDWGLSSGTGELFF. The CDR3 DNA follows: TGTGCCAGCAGCAGACGACGGGACTGGGGTTTGTCGTCGGGCACCGGGGAGCTGTTTTTT.